The entry below gives a single TCR beta chain sequence along with its context. Its cognate antigen is unknown. Trimming left V 5 bases short and J 7 bases short, with 11 bases between. This CDR3 has 13 residues. CDR1 and CDR2 (germline): LGHDT, YNNKEL (reference sequence). The data are from a study of T cell responses to AZD1222 COVID-19 vaccine. Study observations and caveats: A mostly white British donor set with more females was recruited, and clonal diversity was possibly underestimated.

Clones were read by immunoSEQ multiplex PCR, and TCRdb kept only the in-frame ones, dropping some. Of about 140,000 clones in the sample, 90% to 95% were seen once. Second-dose timings of about 4 or about 12 weeks were pooled. The chain uses TRBV3-1 (or the pseudogene TRBV3-2) and TRBJ2-2; D is unclear. This receptor was obtained from an adult who received the AZD1222 COVID-19 vaccine. Source: peripheral blood, taken 28 days after the second AZD1222 dose. CDR3 protein: CASSGNVVGELFF. CDR3 sequence (DNA): TGTGCCAGCAGCGGGAATGTGGTCGGGGAGCTGTTTTTT.